The rows below give T cell receptor beta chains drawn from one sample of a study. Each CDR3 protein is one row after TCRdb ran MiXCR on the 5' RACE reads. The data contain tens of thousands of distinct CDR3 sequences, around 26% of them seen just once; the ten biggest clones take up 2.5% to 4%. Material for sequencing was tumor-infiltrating naive CD4+ T cells sorted from the breast tumor. The receptors were gathered from a female donor with breast cancer. Each CDR3 is given with its conserved first and last residue. D genes are given only for firm matches.

>TRBJ2-1|TRBV5-1|-
CASSLGGSYSYNEQFF
>TRBJ1-2|TRBV27|TRBD1
CASRDSPTHNYGYTF
>TRBJ2-6|TRBV5-4|-
CASSLEATAFGANVLTF
>TRBJ2-3|TRBV20-1|-
CSARLPTAKGNTDTQYF
>TRBJ1-4|TRBV2|TRBD1
CASKQGAREKLFF
>TRBJ2-7|TRBV10-1|-
CASSVSRLPQYF
>TRBJ2-5|TRBV5-1|TRBD2
CASSLFTSGQETQYF
>TRBJ2-5|TRBV3-1|TRBD2
CASSQDVGGRETQYF
>TRBJ2-2|TRBV6-5|TRBD2
CASRLSSGGELFF
>TRBJ2-7|TRBV19|-
CASTSGDNSYEQYF
>TRBJ1-5|TRBV7-8|-
CASSSRRYNQPQHF
>TRBJ1-4|TRBV7-2|-
CASSLAASLTGPTNEKLFF
>TRBJ2-2|TRBV9|-
CASSANRDPASGELFF
>TRBJ1-2|TRBV5-5|-
CASGGTGRGYTF
>TRBJ1-2|TRBV27|-
CASSRDGTLYGYTF
>TRBJ2-3|TRBV6-2/TRBV6-3|-
CASRTSADTQYF